Each of the 6 T cell receptor beta chains below was sequenced from the same sample in a study of T cell repertoires in cytomegalovirus infection. These receptors lack a known antigen. TCRdb fed the reads into MiXCR, producing one record per CDR3 protein. The sample lists about 89,000 distinct CDR3 sequences; around 28% were seen once. Source: CD8+ T cells from cultured PBMCs, taken from culture after CMV antigen stimulation. Source of these receptors: a human donor in good health (CMV status not recorded). Some clones in this sample may be carry-over from other donors' samples.

The chain has TRBV2 and TRBJ1-5; D may be TRBD1 (6 bases). The V gene's germline CDR1 is SNHLY and CDR2 FYNNEI. The CDR3 consists of 18 residues. Trimming removed 3 bases from V and 2 bases from J, with 20 bases in between. The CDR3 DNA follows: TGTGCCAGCAGTGATGGGGCGACAGGTGTCTTGGGCAATCAGCCCCAGCATTTT. As protein: CASSDGATGVLGNQPQHF.

At least ten counts were recorded for this clonotype. CDR3 DNA sequence: TGTGCCAGCAGCTTAAATAGCGGGGCTATCACAGATACGCAGTATTTT. Translating it yields CASSLNSGAITDTQYF. The chain couples TRBV7-2 to TRBJ2-3, with TRBD2 matching 8 bases. The CDR3 is made up of 16 amino acids. The ends lost 2 bases at V and 2 bases at J; junction bases unmatched: 6. The V gene's germline CDR1 is SGHTA and CDR2 FQGNSA.

This clonotype appeared a few times. This sequence joins TRBV27 and TRBJ2-1, with a weak D call TRBD1 (5 bases). Germline V CDR1 and CDR2: MNHEY, SMNVEV (reference sequence). V shed 3 bases and J shed 10 bases, with 13 bases lying between them. The length of the CDR3 is 13 residues. The CDR3 protein is CASSFVGHEEQFF. The CDR3 nucleotides read TGTGCCAGCAGTTTCGTCGGACATGAGGAGCAGTTCTTC.

This clonotype was counted many times. V gene TRBV20-1 combines with J gene TRBJ2-3; 8 nucleotides align to TRBD2. CDR3 size: 15 residues. J lost 2 bases, V lost 3 bases, and 7 bases had no gene match. Per the germline V gene, CDR1 is DFQATT and CDR2 is SNEGSKA (reference sequence). The chain's CDR3 is CSARRAGEITDTQYF. In DNA, the CDR3 is TGCAGTGCTAGGAGAGCGGGGGAGATCACAGATACGCAGTATTTT.

The J gene is TRBJ1-1, the V gene TRBV5-6; no reliable D call. The V gene lost 5 bases and the J gene lost 5 bases, with 13 bases spanning the gap. The CDR3 is 13 residues long. Looked up from germline, CDR1 is SGHDT and CDR2 is YYEEEE. The CDR3 nucleotides read TGTGCCAGCAGGTTACAAAGTGGAACTGAAGCTTTCTTT. It translates to CASRLQSGTEAFF.

This clonotype was seen a handful of times. The V gene is TRBV24-1, the J gene TRBJ1-1, with D possibly being TRBD1 (5 bases). The V and J ends lost 7 bases and 3 bases respectively, with 11 bases between them. The CDR3 spans 13 residues. In germline, CDR1 is KGHDR, CDR2 SFDVKD. For the CDR3, the DNA is TGTGCCACCAGCGACAGTATGTACACTGAAGCTTTCTTT. Amino acid sequence: CATSDSMYTEAFF.